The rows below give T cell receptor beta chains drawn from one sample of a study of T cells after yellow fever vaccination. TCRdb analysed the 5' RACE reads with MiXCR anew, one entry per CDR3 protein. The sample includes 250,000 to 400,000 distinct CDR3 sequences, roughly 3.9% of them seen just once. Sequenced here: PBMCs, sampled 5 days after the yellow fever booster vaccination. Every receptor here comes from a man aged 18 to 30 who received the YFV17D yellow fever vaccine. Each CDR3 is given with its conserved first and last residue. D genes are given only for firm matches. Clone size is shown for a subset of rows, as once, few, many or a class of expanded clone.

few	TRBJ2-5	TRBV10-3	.	TGTGCCACGCGCTTGGGCAGACAAGAGACCCAGTACTTC	CATRLGRQETQYF
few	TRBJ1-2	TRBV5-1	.	TGCGCCAGCAGCTTGGTTCCCGGCAGCTATGGCTACACCTTC	CASSLVPGSYGYTF
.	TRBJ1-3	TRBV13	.	TGTGCCAGCAGCCAAGGACAGAGCTCTGGAAACACCATATATTTT	CASSQGQSSGNTIYF
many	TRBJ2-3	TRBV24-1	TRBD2	TGTGCCACCAGTGGCGTTCCAGGACTAGGGTCGGATACGCAGTATTTT	CATSGVPGLGSDTQYF
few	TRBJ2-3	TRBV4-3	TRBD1	TGCGCCAGCAGTAGGGACAGGACGAAAGATACGCAGTATTTT	CASSRDRTKDTQYF
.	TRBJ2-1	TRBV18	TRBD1	TGTGCCAGCGGGGGACAGGGATTAGGCAATGAGCAGTTCTTC	CASGGQGLGNEQFF
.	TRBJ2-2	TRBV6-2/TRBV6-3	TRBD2	TGTGCCAGCAGGGACCGGACTAGCGGGAACACCGGGGAGCTGTTTTTT	CASRDRTSGNTGELFF
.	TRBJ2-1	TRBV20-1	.	TGCAGTGCTAGAGCAGGTAGCGCCCACAATGAGCAGTTCTTC	CSARAGSAHNEQFF
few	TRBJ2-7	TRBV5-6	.	TGTGCCAGCAGCTTGGAGGCAGGGGAATACGAGCAGTACTTC	CASSLEAGEYEQYF
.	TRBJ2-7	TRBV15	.	TGTGCCACCAGCAGAGGTCCGACGGGGATTACCTACGAGCAGTACTTC	CATSRGPTGITYEQYF
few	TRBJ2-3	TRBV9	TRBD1	TGTGCCAGCAGCGTAGCTGGCACAGGGGGCGCTGATACGCAGTATTTT	CASSVAGTGGADTQYF
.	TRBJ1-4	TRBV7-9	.	TGTGCCAGCAGCTTAGGACCCAGCGGTGAAAAACTGTTTTTT	CASSLGPSGEKLFF
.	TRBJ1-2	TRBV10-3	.	TGTGCCATCAGCGCCTGGGCAGCTTCCACGCATAACTATGGCTACACCTTC	CAISAWAASTHNYGYTF
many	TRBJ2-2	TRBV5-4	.	TGTGCCAGCAGCTTGTGGAAGGGTGGGGAGCTGTTTTTT	CASSLWKGGELFF
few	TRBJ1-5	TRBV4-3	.	TGCGCCAGCAGCCCAAGTCTCGCGGGACAGCCCCAGCATTTT	CASSPSLAGQPQHF
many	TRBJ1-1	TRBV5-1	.	TGCGCCAGCAGCTTGGACGGCCGGGGGACTGAAGCTTTCTTT	CASSLDGRGTEAFF
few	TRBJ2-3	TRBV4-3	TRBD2	TGCGCCAGCAGCCAACGGGGGGGGACTAGCGGGGTTCCAGATACGCAGTATTTT	CASSQRGGTSGVPDTQYF
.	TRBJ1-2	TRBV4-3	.	TGCGCCAGCAGCCAAGATCGGACTAGGATGTTCGGGGACTATGGCTACACCTTC	CASSQDRTRMFGDYGYTF
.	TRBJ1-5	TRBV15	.	TGTGCCACCAGCAGAGAAGAGGCCTGGGGGACGCAGCCCCAGCATTTT	CATSREEAWGTQPQHF
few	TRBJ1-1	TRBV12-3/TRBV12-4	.	TGTGCCAGCAGTTTACCCAGGGTGATAACTGAAGCTTTCTTT	CASSLPRVITEAFF
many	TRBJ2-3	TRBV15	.	TGTGCCACCAGCAGCAGTCAACGCACAGATACGCAGTATTTT	CATSSSQRTDTQYF
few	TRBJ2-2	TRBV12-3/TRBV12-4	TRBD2	TGTGCCAGCAGTTTTTCCAGCGGGGGGGTCAAACTCACCGGGGAGCTGTTTTTT	CASSFSSGGVKLTGELFF
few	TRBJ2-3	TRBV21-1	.	TGTGCCACCCCGACGTTAGCGGGGGACACAGATACGCAGTATTTT	CATPTLAGDTDTQYF
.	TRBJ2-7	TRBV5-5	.	TGTGCCAGCAGCCCCCTAGCGCTGTTCTCCTACGAGCAGTACTTC	CASSPLALFSYEQYF
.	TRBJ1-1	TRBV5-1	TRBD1	TGCGCCAGCAGGGTGACAGGGATGAACACTGAAGCTTTCTTT	CASRVTGMNTEAFF
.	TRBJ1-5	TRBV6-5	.	TGTGCCAGCAGACTCCACGCGCGGGGGGATCAGCCCCAGCATTTT	CASRLHARGDQPQHF
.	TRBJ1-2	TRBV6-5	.	TGTGCCAGCAGCGTTGGTGACTATGGCTACACCTTC	CASSVGDYGYTF
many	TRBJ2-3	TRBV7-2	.	TGTGCCAGCAGCTTAGATGTCAGGGAGGCGCAGTATTTT	CASSLDVREAQYF
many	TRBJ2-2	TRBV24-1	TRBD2	TGTGCCACCAGGAGACTAGCGGGGGGACTGAACACCGGGGAGCTGTTTTTT	CATRRLAGGLNTGELFF
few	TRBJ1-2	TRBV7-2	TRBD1	TGTGCCAGCAGCTTAGACAGGGGGAGTTCTCTTTATAACTATGGCTACACCTTC	CASSLDRGSSLYNYGYTF
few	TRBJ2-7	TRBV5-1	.	TGCGCCAGCAGCTTGAGTATGGGTATCTACGAGCAGTACTTC	CASSLSMGIYEQYF
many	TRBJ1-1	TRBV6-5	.	TGTGCCAGCAGTCACCACTTGAACACTGAAGCTTTCTTT	CASSHHLNTEAFF
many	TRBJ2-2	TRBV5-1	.	TGCGCCAGCAGCTTGGGTGCGAGTAACACCGGGGAGCTGTTTTTT	CASSLGASNTGELFF
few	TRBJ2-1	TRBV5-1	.	TGCGCCAGCAGCTTTCGGTCCCTCGATGAGCAGTTCTTC	CASSFRSLDEQFF
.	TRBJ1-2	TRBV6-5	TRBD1	TGTGCCAGCAGTTCCATCCGGGACAGTGGCTACACCTTC	CASSSIRDSGYTF
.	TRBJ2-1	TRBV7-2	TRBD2	TGTGCCAGCGGACTAGCGGGGGGGCCCGGTGAGCAGTTCTTC	CASGLAGGPGEQFF
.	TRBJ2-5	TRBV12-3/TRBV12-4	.	TGTGCCAGCAGTTGGGGGGGGCCTAGGGAAGAGACCCAGTACTTC	CASSWGGPREETQYF
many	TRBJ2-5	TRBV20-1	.	TGCAGTGCCGGCCGGGTCAATCAAGAGACCCAGTACTTC	CSAGRVNQETQYF
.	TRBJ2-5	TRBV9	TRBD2	TGTGCCAGCAGCGGAGGACTAGCGGGGGGTGGGCAAGAGACCCAGTACTTC	CASSGGLAGGGQETQYF
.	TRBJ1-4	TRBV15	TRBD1	TGTGCCACCAGCAGAACCCTTCCGGGACAGGGCTATGAAAAACTGTTTTTT	CATSRTLPGQGYEKLFF
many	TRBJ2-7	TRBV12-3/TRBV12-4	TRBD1	TGTGCCAGCAGCCAGGACAGGGCGGGGGAGCAGTACTTC	CASSQDRAGEQYF
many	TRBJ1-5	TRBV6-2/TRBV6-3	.	TGTGCCAGCAGTTACTCGGGTGATCAGCCCCAGCATTTT	CASSYSGDQPQHF
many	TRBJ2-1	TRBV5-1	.	TGCGCCAGCAGCCCCTCGACACGAAGGATCTACAATGAGCAGTTCTTC	CASSPSTRRIYNEQFF
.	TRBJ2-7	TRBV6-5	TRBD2	TGTGCCAGCAGTTACGAAGCGCTAGCGGGGGGCCGAATGACCTACGAGCAGTACTTC	CASSYEALAGGRMTYEQYF
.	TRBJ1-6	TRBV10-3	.	TGTGCCATCAGTGAGTGGGGGATAGAGAATTCACCCCTCCACTTT	CAISEWGIENSPLHF
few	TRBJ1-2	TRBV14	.	TGTGCCAGCAGCCATACCTCCGGGGGTGTCGGTGGCTACACCTTC	CASSHTSGGVGGYTF
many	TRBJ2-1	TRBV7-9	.	TGTGCCAGCAGCTTGGGCTCTGGTTTAGCGGATTACAATGAGCAGTTCTTC	CASSLGSGLADYNEQFF
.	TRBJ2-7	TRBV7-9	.	TGTGCCAGCAGGGACGGAACCTACGAGCAGTACTTC	CASRDGTYEQYF
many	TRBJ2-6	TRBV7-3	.	TGTGCCAGCAGCTTACAGCGGGCCAACGTCCTGACTTTC	CASSLQRANVLTF
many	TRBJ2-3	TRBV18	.	TGTGCCAGCTCACCTACCCGGGATACGCAGTATTTT	CASSPTRDTQYF
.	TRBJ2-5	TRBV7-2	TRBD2	TGTGCCAGCAGCTTAGGGACTAGTCGCCAAGAGACCCAGTACTTC	CASSLGTSRQETQYF
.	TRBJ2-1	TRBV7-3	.	TGTGCCAGCAGTTACGGGACCCTCAATGAGCAGTTCTTC	CASSYGTLNEQFF
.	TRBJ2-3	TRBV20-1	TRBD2	TGCAGTGCAGAAGCGGGGGATACGCAGTATTTT	CSAEAGDTQYF
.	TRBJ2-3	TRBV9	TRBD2	TGTGCCAGCAGCCCCAGACTAGCGGGGGCATCAGATACGCAGTATTTT	CASSPRLAGASDTQYF
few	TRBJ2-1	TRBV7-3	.	TGTGCCAGCAGCAAGGTAGGGGCCTACAATGAGCAGTTCTTC	CASSKVGAYNEQFF